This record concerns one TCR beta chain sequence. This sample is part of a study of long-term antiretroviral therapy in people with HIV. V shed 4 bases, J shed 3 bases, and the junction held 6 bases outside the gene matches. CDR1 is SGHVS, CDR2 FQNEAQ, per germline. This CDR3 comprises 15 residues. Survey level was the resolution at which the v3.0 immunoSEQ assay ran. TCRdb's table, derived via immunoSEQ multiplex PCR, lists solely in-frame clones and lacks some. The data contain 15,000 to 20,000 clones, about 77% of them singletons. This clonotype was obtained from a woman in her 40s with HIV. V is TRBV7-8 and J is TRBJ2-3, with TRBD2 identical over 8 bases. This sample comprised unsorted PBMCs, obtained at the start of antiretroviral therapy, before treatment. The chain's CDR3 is CASSSWTSLTDTQYF. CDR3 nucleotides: TGTGCCAGCAGCTCTTGGACTAGCCTGACAGATACGCAGTATTTT.